The 10 T cell receptor beta chains reported below all come from one sample, sequenced in a study of cytomegalovirus exposure and HLA in healthy donors. The PCR was carried out with 60 Vbeta primers and 13 Jbeta primers. Method: immunoSEQ multiplex PCR; TCRdb's copy keeps in-frame clones and lacks some. The table includes about 170,000 clones, around two thirds detected once. What was sequenced was PBMCs. The receptors here all came from a man aged 35-49 years in good health and CMV-seronegative.

This rearrangement joins TRBV28 to TRBJ1-6; TRBD1 matches 11 bases. The CDR3 runs 15 residues. Germline assignment: CDR1 MDHEN and CDR2 SYDVKM. The trim removed 1 base at V and 9 bases at J, leaving 2 bases unmatched. The CDR3 coding sequence is TGTGCCAGCAGTTTATCAGGGACAGGGGGTTCACCCCTCCACTTT. Its translation: CASSLSGTGGSPLHF.

This clone was counted only a few times. The chain's CDR3 is CAWSVWDRDNSPLHF. CDR3 sequence (DNA): TGTGCCTGGAGTGTATGGGACAGGGATAATTCACCCCTCCACTTT. The rearrangement uses TRBV30 and TRBJ1-6, with 9 bases aligning to TRBD1. J gave up 5 bases and V 0 bases, and 2 bases lay outside the gene matches. Germline CDR1 is GTSNPN and CDR2 is SVGIG (reference sequence). There are 15 residues in the CDR3. The whole variable domain, filled in from reference TRBV30 and TRBJ1-6, reads SQTIHQWPATLVQPVGSPLSLECTVEGTSNPNLYWYRQAAGRGLQLLFYSVGIGQISSEVPQNLSASRPQDRQFILSSKKLLLSDSGFYLCAWSVWDRDNSPLHFGNGTRLTVT.

CDR3 sequence reads: CASLGEAETQYF. The CDR3 DNA is TGCGCCAGCCTCGGGGAGGCCGAGACCCAGTACTTC. The J gene is TRBJ2-5, the V gene TRBV5-1, with a possible D match to TRBD2 (6 bases). This CDR3 region has 12 residues. With 7 bases removed from V and 5 bases from J, the gap between germline ends came to 12 bases. Germline lookup yields CDR1 SGHRS and CDR2 YFSETQ.

The chain couples TRBV5-1 to TRBJ2-1, with 11 bases aligning to TRBD2. CDR3 length: 16 amino acids. Trimming removed 4 bases from V and 6 bases from J; junction bases left unmatched: 9. Per the germline V gene, CDR1 is SGHRS and CDR2 is YFSETQ. The CDR3 bases are TGCGCCAGCAGCACAGAGACTAGCGGGGATTTCAATGAGCAGTTCTTC. Encoded protein: CASSTETSGDFNEQFF.

On this clone itself: A read error may produce the germline difference seen at one junction end. The V and J genes are TRBV5-6 and TRBJ2-1; TRBD1 might be the D (7 bases). CDR3 length equals 15 residues. CDR1 is SGHDT, CDR2 YYEEEE, per germline. The CDR3 DNA reads as TGTGCCAGCAGCTTAGGAGGGGGCTGGGGGAATGAGCAGCTCTTC. Translated, it gives CASSLGGGWGNEQLF. The variable domain in full, with the rest retrieved from reference TRBV5-6 and TRBJ2-1, is DAGVTQSPTHLIKTRGQQVTLRCSPKSGHDTVSWYQQALGQGPQFIFQYYEEEERQRGNFPDRFSGHQFPNYSSELNVNALLLGDSALYLCASSLGGGWGNEQLFGPGTRLTVL.

The chain is built from TRBV18 and TRBJ2-7; 9 nucleotides line up with TRBD2. Germline V CDR1 and CDR2: KGHSH, LQKENI. Trimming removed 2 bases from V and 5 bases from J; junction bases left unmatched: 4. The CDR3 is made up of 14 amino acids. The CDR3 DNA is TGTGCCAGCTCACCAGTAGCGGGAGACGACGAGCAGTACTTC. This translates into CASSPVAGDDEQYF.

This clone showed up just a few times. The V gene is TRBV28, the J gene TRBJ2-6; 8 bases fit TRBD1. Germline lookup yields CDR1 MDHEN and CDR2 SYDVKM. The CDR3 has 16 amino acids. V shed 7 bases and J 4 bases; nucleotides not matched to a gene: 9. CDR3 bases: TGTGCCAGCAACGCTCAGGGGGCGCGGGGGGCCAACGTCCTGACTTTC. Amino acids: CASNAQGARGANVLTF.

This chain joins TRBV5-8 and TRBJ2-7; D gene uncertain. V lost 0 bases to trimming and J lost 1 base, with 11 bases between them. The CDR3 is 15 amino acids. Germline V lookup: CDR1 SGHTS, CDR2 YDEGEE. This CDR3 reads CASSLVRLRSYEQYF. CDR3 nucleotides: TGTGCCAGCAGCTTGGTCCGTCTGCGGTCCTACGAGCAGTACTTC.

The chain's CDR3 is CASSFGAEGDQPQHF. CDR3 DNA sequence: TGTGCCAGCAGCTTCGGCGCTGAGGGGGATCAGCCCCAGCATTTT. This sequence joins TRBV7-6 and TRBJ1-5; TRBD1 is a possible D gene (6 bases). With 3 bases removed from V and 5 bases from J, the gap between germline ends came to 14 bases. The CDR3 totals 15 residues. CDR1 SGHVS and CDR2 FNYEAQ come from the germline V gene.

The V gene is TRBV7-9, the J gene TRBJ2-6; possible D gene TRBD1, 6 bases. The CDR3 covers 18 residues. CDR1 is SEHNR and CDR2 is FQNEAQ in the germline V gene (reference sequence). V was clipped by 5 bases and J by 0 bases, with 17 bases between them. The chain's CDR3 is CASSPTGLHFSGANVLTF. CDR3 nucleotides: TGTGCCAGCAGCCCAACAGGGCTCCACTTCTCTGGGGCCAACGTCCTGACTTTC.